This T cell receptor (beta chain) was sequenced in a study of T-cell reconstitution after alpha-beta-depleted transplantation in children. Worth noting for this clonotype: Its specificity is not known.

Whole-study findings and limits: Surviving recipient T cells and thymic progenitors underlay high day-60 TCRbeta diversity in some patients. Approximately two months post-transplant, alpha-beta T cells reportedly originated from several hundred expanded graft clones. T-cell counts and diversity at one year following transplant were attributed mainly to newly produced T cells.

Unique molecular identifiers were incorporated during preparation of the TCRbeta library. From the PCR reads, TCRdb called clonotypes with MiXCR, one entry per CDR3 protein. The sample holds about 900,000 distinct CDR3 sequences, roughly 29% seen once. The source material was PBMCs, mostly from graft donor cells, sampled 360 days after TCRalphabeta/CD19-depleted stem cell transplant. The clonotype originates from a boy in the first two years of life who had a stem cell transplant for SCID, so the T cells may come from the graft donor.

The CDR3: CAASLGTEGYEQYF. DNA for the CDR3: TGTGCCGCGTCCCTCGGGACGGAGGGTTACGAGCAGTACTTC. This chain uses TRBV7-7 with TRBJ2-7; D possibly corresponds to TRBD2 (6 bases). This CDR3 comprises 14 residues. CDR1 and CDR2 from the germline V gene are SSHAT and FNYEAQ (reference sequence). V lost 11 bases to trimming and J lost 4 bases, with 21 bases between them.